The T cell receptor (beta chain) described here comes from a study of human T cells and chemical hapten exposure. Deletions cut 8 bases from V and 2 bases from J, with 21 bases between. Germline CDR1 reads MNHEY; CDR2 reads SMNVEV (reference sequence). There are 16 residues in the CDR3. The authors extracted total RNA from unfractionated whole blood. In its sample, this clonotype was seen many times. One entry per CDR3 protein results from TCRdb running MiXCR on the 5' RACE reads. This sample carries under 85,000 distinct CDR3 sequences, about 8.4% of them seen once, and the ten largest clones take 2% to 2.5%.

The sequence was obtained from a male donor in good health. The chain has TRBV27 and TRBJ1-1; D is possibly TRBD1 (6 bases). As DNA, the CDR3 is TGTGCCAGCGCTAACCTTCTACAGGGTATTAACACTGAAGCTTTCTTT. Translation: CASANLLQGINTEAFF.